The 21 T cell receptor beta chains given below trace back to one sample, sequenced in a study. A single record per CDR3 protein comes from TCRdb applying MiXCR to the RT-PCR reads. This repertoire shows about 700,000 distinct CDR3 sequences, approximately 15% found once; its top ten account for 3.6%. Input material: memory CD4+ T cells from blood. Receptors originate from a female donor in good health, serving as a healthy control.

The CDR3 bases are TGTGCCAGCAGCGTATTGGCTAGCCCATACAATGAGCAGTTCTTC. Its protein is CASSVLASPYNEQFF. The chain joins TRBV9 to TRBJ2-1; TRBD2 is a possible D gene (5 bases). This CDR3 has 15 amino acids. The germline V gene has CDR1 SGDLS and CDR2 YYNGEE. V shed 1 base and J shed 4 bases, with 12 bases lying between them.

Comment on this clonotype: With a much larger clone just one base away, this may be a read error. The rearrangement uses TRBV20-1 and TRBJ1-2; no clear D. Germline V lookup: CDR1 DFQATT, CDR2 SNEGSKA (reference sequence). CDR3 size: 10 residues. CDR3 sequence (DNA): TGCAGTGCTATTAACTTTGGCTACACCTTC. Translating gives CSAINFGYTF.

The rearrangement uses TRBV20-1 and TRBJ2-1, with 7 bases that match TRBD2. CDR3 length: 14 residues. The trim removed 3 bases at V and 4 bases at J, leaving 6 bases unmatched. Germline assignment: CDR1 DFQATT and CDR2 SNEGSKA (reference sequence). The CDR3 protein is CSASRSGVYNEQFF. CDR3 nucleotide sequence: TGCAGTGCTAGTCGAAGCGGGGTTTACAATGAGCAGTTCTTC.

This clonotype was counted only a few times. The chain is built from TRBV7-8 and TRBJ2-7, with 7 nucleotides matching TRBD1. Germline V CDR1 and CDR2: SGHVS, FQNEAQ. V was pared by 1 base and J by 3 bases, with 12 bases of the junction left unmatched. There are 17 residues in the CDR3. The CDR3 DNA sequence: TGTGCCAGCAGCTTAGTGGGACAGAGGCTTCTCTTCTACGAGCAGTACTTC. Its translation: CASSLVGQRLLFYEQYF.

The chain uses TRBV12-3 or TRBV12-4 and TRBJ1-1; a possible D gene is TRBD1 (6 bases). This CDR3 has 14 amino acids. The V and J ends lost 6 bases and 3 bases respectively, with 14 bases between them. Here the CDR3 reads CASSPQGVYTEAFF. The CDR3 DNA sequence: TGTGCCAGCAGCCCACAGGGTGTGTACACTGAAGCTTTCTTT.

This chain uses TRBV7-3 with TRBJ1-2, with D tentatively TRBD1 (5 bases). V lost 0 bases to trimming and J lost 4 bases, with 9 bases between them. The CDR3 is made up of 14 amino acids. Germline loops: CDR1 SGHTA, CDR2 FQGTGA. The CDR3 coding sequence is TGTGCCAGCAGCTTAACTCCAGGGAGCTATGGCTACACCTTC. Encoded protein: CASSLTPGSYGYTF.

This clonotype was counted a few times. The chain couples TRBV28 to TRBJ2-7, with TRBD1 matching over 7 bases. Germline V lookup: CDR1 MDHEN, CDR2 SYDVKM. The CDR3 has 14 amino acids. With V trimmed by 7 bases and J by 5 bases, 11 bases remained unmatched. The CDR3: CASINRGSGDEQYF. CDR3 nucleotides: TGTGCCAGCATTAACAGGGGCTCCGGGGACGAGCAGTACTTC.

This clonotype occurred many times. This sequence joins TRBV12-3 or TRBV12-4 and TRBJ1-6; TRBD1 agrees at 8 bases. The CDR3 runs 15 residues. V lost 1 base, J lost 10 bases, and 6 bases stayed unmatched. The CDR3 reads CASSLGQGAQSPLHF. The CDR3 bases are TGTGCCAGCAGTTTAGGTCAGGGGGCACAATCACCCCTCCACTTT.

CDR3 residues: CASRQGRHGANVLTF. CDR3 in DNA: TGTGCCAGCAGACAGGGGAGGCATGGGGCCAACGTCCTGACTTTC. The genes are TRBV6-2 or TRBV6-3 and TRBJ2-6, with D possibly matching TRBD1 (7 bases). This CDR3 is 15 amino acids long. V was cut by 6 bases and J by 3 bases, with 12 bases left in between. Germline-derived CDR1 and CDR2 are MNHEY and SVGEGT.

The chain uses TRBV29-1 and TRBJ1-3; D ambiguous. Germline CDR1 is SQVTM and CDR2 is ANQGSEA. Trimming pared 4 bases from V and 1 base from J, leaving 8 bases between. The CDR3 totals 13 residues. Here the CDR3 reads CSVGTDSGNTIYF. Written as DNA, the CDR3 is TGCAGCGTTGGTACAGATTCTGGAAACACCATATATTTT.

This clonotype has a count of ten or more. V is TRBV20-1 and J is TRBJ2-5, with D possibly matching TRBD1 (5 bases). The V and J ends lost 2 bases and 4 bases respectively, with 8 bases between them. CDR3 length equals 12 residues. Germline CDR1 is DFQATT and CDR2 is SNEGSKA (reference sequence). Written as DNA, the CDR3 is TGCAGTGCTAGACAGGGCTCAGAGACCCAGTACTTC. This gives the protein CSARQGSETQYF.

There are a few counts of this clonotype. The chain joins TRBV20-1 to TRBJ1-3, with a possible D match to TRBD1 (6 bases). Per the germline V gene, CDR1 is DFQATT and CDR2 is SNEGSKA (reference sequence). This CDR3 is built from 15 residues. The V gene lost 4 bases and the J gene lost 0 bases, with 13 bases spanning the gap. Here the CDR3 reads CSAIQGANSGNTIYF. CDR3 in DNA: TGCAGTGCTATACAGGGTGCTAACTCTGGAAACACCATATATTTT.

This clonotype has a handful of counts. This sequence joins TRBV6-2 or TRBV6-3 and TRBJ2-1; TRBD2 matches at 7 bases. In germline, CDR1 is MNHEY, CDR2 SVGEGT. CDR3 length: 14 residues. J lost 9 bases, V lost 2 bases, and 7 bases had no gene match. CDR3 coding DNA: TGTGCCAGCAGTTACAAGGGCGGGAGTACTGAGCAGTTCTTC. Translating it yields CASSYKGGSTEQFF.

A few counts support this clonotype. The chain uses TRBV29-1 and TRBJ1-1, with 9 bases matching TRBD1. Germline assignment: CDR1 SQVTM and CDR2 ANQGSEA. The CDR3 has 13 residues. V was clipped by 7 bases and J by 1 base; unmatched bases: 4. CDR3 loop: CSGRDRENTEAFF. Written as DNA, the CDR3 is TGCAGCGGGAGGGACAGGGAGAACACTGAAGCTTTCTTT.

The chain joins TRBV19 to TRBJ2-1, with unresolved D. CDR3 length equals 11 residues. CDR1 is LNHDA, CDR2 SQIVND, per germline (reference sequence). V lost 11 bases, J lost 0 bases, and 5 bases lay in between. This CDR3 is CAASSYNEQFF. CDR3 nucleotides: TGTGCCGCCTCCTCCTACAATGAGCAGTTCTTC.

The V call is TRBV11-2, the J call TRBJ2-7; 8 positions match TRBD2. The trim removed 2 bases at V and 4 bases at J, leaving 10 bases unmatched. The CDR3 sequence is 16 residues long. Germline V CDR1 and CDR2: SGHAT, FQNNGV. The CDR3 DNA sequence: TGTGCCAGCAGCTTACCTGGGGGGAGCGGGAGATACGAGCAGTACTTC. Protein: CASSLPGGSGRYEQYF. Full variable domain (rest looked up from reference TRBV11-2 and TRBJ2-7): EAGVAQSPRYKIIEKRQSVAFWCNPISGHATLYWYQQILGQGPKLLIQFQNNGVVDDSQLPKDRFSAERLKGVDSTLKIQPAKLEDSAVYLCASSLPGGSGRYEQYFGPGTRLTVT.

This clonotype was detected ten times or more. J is TRBJ1-1 and V is TRBV7-2; 7 nucleotides match TRBD1. Trimming at V came to 4 bases and at J to 6 bases, leaving 8 bases not matched to a gene. The germline CDR1 and CDR2 sequences are SGHTA and FQGNSA. CDR3 length: 14 amino acids. CDR3 coding DNA: TGTGCCAGCAGCTCACGACAGGGTGGGGCTGAAGCTTTCTTT. Its protein is CASSSRQGGAEAFF.

The J gene is TRBJ2-7, the V gene TRBV3-1, with a possible D match to TRBD2 (5 bases). The CDR3 is 13 amino acids. From germline, CDR1 is LGHDT and CDR2 YNNKEL (reference sequence). Trimming pared 1 base from V and 5 bases from J, leaving 9 bases between. The CDR3 nucleotides read TGTGCCAGCAGCCAAGTTATAGCGCACGAGCAGTACTTC. Amino acid sequence: CASSQVIAHEQYF.

In nucleotides, the CDR3 is TGCGCCAGCAGCAGGGGACAGGGGCTAAACTATGGCTACACCTTC. Protein: CASSRGQGLNYGYTF. The J gene is TRBJ1-2, the V gene TRBV5-1, with 10 positions matching TRBD1. The germline V gene has CDR1 SGHRS and CDR2 YFSETQ. The CDR3 spans 15 residues. Losses at the gene ends were 4 bases for V and 2 bases for J; bases not matched to a gene: 5.

J is TRBJ1-3 and V is TRBV6-5; D remains ambiguous. V lost 0 bases and J 4 bases, leaving 7 bases between the germline ends. In germline, CDR1 is MNHEY, CDR2 SVGAGI. The CDR3 sequence is 14 residues long. This CDR3 is CASSYSTGGNTIYF. The CDR3 DNA is TGTGCCAGCAGTTACTCAACGGGGGGAAACACCATATATTTT.

The chain combines TRBV2 with TRBJ1-2; D gene unclear. This CDR3 comprises 14 residues. Per germline, CDR1 SNHLY and CDR2 FYNNEI. V was shortened by 3 bases and J by 4 bases, with 12 bases between the two germline ends. CDR3 amino acids: CASSELMAGYGYTF. CDR3 DNA: TGTGCCAGCAGTGAGCTGATGGCAGGCTATGGCTACACCTTC.